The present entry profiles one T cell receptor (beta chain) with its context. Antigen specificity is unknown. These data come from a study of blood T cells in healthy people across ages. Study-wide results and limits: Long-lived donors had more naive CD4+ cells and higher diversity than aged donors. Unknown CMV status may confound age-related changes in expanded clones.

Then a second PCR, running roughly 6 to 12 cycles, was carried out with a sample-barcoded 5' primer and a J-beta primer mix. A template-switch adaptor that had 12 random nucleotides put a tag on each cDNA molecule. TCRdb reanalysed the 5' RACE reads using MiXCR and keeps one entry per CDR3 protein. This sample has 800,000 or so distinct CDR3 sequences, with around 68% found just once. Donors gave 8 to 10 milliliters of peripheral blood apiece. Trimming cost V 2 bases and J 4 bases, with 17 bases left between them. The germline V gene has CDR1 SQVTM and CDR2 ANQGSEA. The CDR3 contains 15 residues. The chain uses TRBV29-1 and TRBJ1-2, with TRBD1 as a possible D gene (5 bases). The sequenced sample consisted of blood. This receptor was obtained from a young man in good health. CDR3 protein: CSVESRTWGTYGYTF. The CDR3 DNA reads TGCAGCGTTGAATCCCGGACCTGGGGGACCTATGGCTACACCTTC. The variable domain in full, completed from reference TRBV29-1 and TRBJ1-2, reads SAVISQKPSRDICQRGTSLTIQCQVDSQVTMMFWYRQQPGQSLTLIATANQGSEATYESGFVIDKFPISRPNLTFSTLTVSNMSPEDSSIYLCSVESRTWGTYGYTFGSGTRLTVV.